The rows below give T cell receptor beta chains drawn from one sample of a study of T cell repertoires in cytomegalovirus infection. In TCRdb, the reads were re-called with MiXCR into one record per CDR3 protein. The data show around 200,000 distinct CDR3 sequences, roughly 15% seen once. The sequenced material came from CD8+ T cells from PBMCs. The receptors come from a human donor in good health (CMV status not recorded). Some clones in this sample may be carry-over from other donors' samples. The CDR3 runs from the conserved cysteine through the conserved F or W. Each record gives: CDR3 protein, J gene, V gene.

CDR3aa: CASSYRDRGRLGYEQYF; j_gene: TRBJ2-7; v_gene: TRBV5-4
CDR3aa: CASNGGGADNEQFF; j_gene: TRBJ2-1; v_gene: TRBV12-3/TRBV12-4
CDR3aa: CASSLELAGTNQPQHF; j_gene: TRBJ1-5; v_gene: TRBV7-9
CDR3aa: CASISPGGRVTEAFF; j_gene: TRBJ1-1; v_gene: TRBV28
CDR3aa: CASRDRGMNTEAFF; j_gene: TRBJ1-1; v_gene: TRBV6-2/TRBV6-3
CDR3aa: CASSWGSQGVAYEQYF; j_gene: TRBJ2-7; v_gene: TRBV7-9
CDR3aa: CASSSREPDEKLFF; j_gene: TRBJ1-4; v_gene: TRBV7-2
CDR3aa: CASSQGDSSYEQYF; j_gene: TRBJ2-7; v_gene: TRBV4-1
CDR3aa: CASSIGQGTDTQYF; j_gene: TRBJ2-3; v_gene: TRBV7-2
CDR3aa: CASSFSTGELFF; j_gene: TRBJ2-2; v_gene: TRBV28
CDR3aa: CASSYRVPTDTQYF; j_gene: TRBJ2-3; v_gene: TRBV28
CDR3aa: CASSQDGEVRWNEQYF; j_gene: TRBJ2-7; v_gene: TRBV4-2
CDR3aa: CASSPPTSGGYTF; j_gene: TRBJ1-2; v_gene: TRBV7-6
CDR3aa: CASSTNNFSGNTIYF; j_gene: TRBJ1-3; v_gene: TRBV6-5
CDR3aa: CASSSETSGGEPNTQYF; j_gene: TRBJ2-3; v_gene: TRBV7-8
CDR3aa: CASSFYEGRNTEAFF; j_gene: TRBJ1-1; v_gene: TRBV7-2
CDR3aa: CATSLDRYKHYEQYF; j_gene: TRBJ2-7; v_gene: TRBV24-1
CDR3aa: CASSSRDRVYEQYF; j_gene: TRBJ2-7; v_gene: TRBV7-9
CDR3aa: CASSPTRRSQGGNNSPLHF; j_gene: TRBJ1-6; v_gene: TRBV7-6
CDR3aa: CSVADSEAFF; j_gene: TRBJ1-1; v_gene: TRBV29-1
CDR3aa: CASSSATGGNEKLFF; j_gene: TRBJ1-4; v_gene: TRBV6-1
CDR3aa: CASSPNRGPSGGGYTF; j_gene: TRBJ1-2; v_gene: TRBV4-1
CDR3aa: CASRLPLAGGGSNQPQHF; j_gene: TRBJ1-5; v_gene: TRBV12-3/TRBV12-4
CDR3aa: CASSQDPSGGNSPLHF; j_gene: TRBJ1-6; v_gene: TRBV4-3
CDR3aa: CSVEGHRDGNEQFF; j_gene: TRBJ2-1; v_gene: TRBV29-1
CDR3aa: CASSQDPGGEKLFF; j_gene: TRBJ1-4; v_gene: TRBV4-1
CDR3aa: CASRTGRYEQYF; j_gene: TRBJ2-7; v_gene: TRBV2
CDR3aa: CASSTRTGFTYEQYF; j_gene: TRBJ2-7; v_gene: TRBV14
CDR3aa: CASIEDSTDTQYF; j_gene: TRBJ2-3; v_gene: TRBV6-5
CDR3aa: CASSVATGQGYEQYF; j_gene: TRBJ2-7; v_gene: TRBV2
CDR3aa: CAIQRGTEAFF; j_gene: TRBJ1-1; v_gene: TRBV2
CDR3aa: CASSFLGRGCQETQYF; j_gene: TRBJ2-5; v_gene: TRBV5-7
CDR3aa: CSVVQGGTGGLLNTEAFF; j_gene: TRBJ1-1; v_gene: TRBV29-1
CDR3aa: CASSSGRELFF; j_gene: TRBJ2-2; v_gene: TRBV7-8
CDR3aa: CASSYLNRGTEAFF; j_gene: TRBJ1-1; v_gene: TRBV6-2/TRBV6-3
CDR3aa: CASSPGVGLAKNIQYF; j_gene: TRBJ2-4; v_gene: TRBV7-6
CDR3aa: CASRFRGHEQYF; j_gene: TRBJ2-7; v_gene: TRBV25-1